This T cell receptor beta chain was captured in a study of regulatory T cells in long-lasting Graves disease. For this clonotype: The antigen is unknown.

The CDR3 sequence is 14 residues long. The V end was cut by 1 base, the J end by 7 bases, with 11 bases between. From germline, CDR1 is SGHTA and CDR2 FQGNSA. The time point here: newly diagnosed GD, antithyroid drugs for less than 3 months. RNA extracted from PBMCs served as the sequencing template. With EDTA tubes as the receptacles, 7.5 to 9.5 milliliters of peripheral blood were drawn. Study results and caveats: Only peripheral blood was studied, not thyroid tissue. With persistent disease, TRBV28, TRBJ1-2 and TRBJ2-5 were the favored segments.

For TCR beta, libraries came from iRepertoire HTBI primers and Arm-PCR of CDR3 regions. MiXCR was run by TCRdb on the multiplex PCR reads, yielding one entry per CDR3 protein. This table has a few hundred thousand distinct CDR3 sequences, over 14% appearing once. These data also formed part of another study, on T cells in Graves' hyperthyroidism and ophthalmopathy.

The sample here was peripheral blood mononuclear cells (PBMCs), taken at new diagnosis, from a patient treated with antithyroid drugs. This sequence was found in a woman between 40 and 50 years old with Graves disease. The chain uses TRBV7-2 and TRBJ2-1; no clear D. The DNA of the CDR3 is TGTGCCAGCAGCTTAGAAAAAAGGGATAATGAGCAGTTCTTC. It codes for CASSLEKRDNEQFF. The entire variable domain, with the rest obtained from reference TRBV7-2 and TRBJ2-1, is as follows: GAGVSQSPSNKVTEKGKDVELRCDPISGHTALYWYRQSLGQGLEFLIYFQGNSAPDKSGLPSDRFSAERTGGSVSTLTIQRTQQEDSAVYLCASSLEKRDNEQFFGPGTRLTVL.